Following are 32 T cell receptor beta chains from one sample sequenced in a study of cytomegalovirus exposure and HLA in healthy donors. In the PCR, 60 Vbeta and 13 Jbeta primers were used. Measured with immunoSEQ multiplex PCR; TCRdb has only the in-frame clones, and not every one. Of more than 95,000 clones listed, about four fifths are singletons. Sequencing was done on a sample of PBMCs. The receptors come from a woman in her 70s in good health and CMV-seropositive.

The CDR3 coding sequence is TGTGCCAGCAGTGGCTCAGCGGGGGGGAGCAATGAGCAGTTCTTC. It is translated as CASSGSAGGSNEQFF. V and J are TRBV6-1 and TRBJ2-1; 10 bases match TRBD2. CDR1 MNHNS and CDR2 SASEGT come from the germline V gene. Unmatched junction bases numbered 6, after V lost 4 bases and J lost 6 bases. The CDR3 contains 15 residues.

The chain recombines TRBV6-6 with TRBJ2-7; D is possibly TRBD1 (5 bases). CDR1 is MNHNY and CDR2 is SVGAGI in the germline V gene (reference sequence). CDR3 length: 14 residues. V dropped 4 bases and J dropped 4 bases, with 14 bases sitting between them. Here the CDR3 reads CASSSPSQGYEQYF. The DNA for the CDR3 is TGTGCCAGCAGTTCACCCTCCCAGGGTTACGAGCAGTACTTC.

This clone was seen more than once but under ten times. Written as DNA, the CDR3 is TGCGCCAGCACCACCACCTCCGTAGGGGCAAGGGAAAAACTGTTTTTT. Its protein product is CASTTTSVGAREKLFF. The chain carries TRBV5-1 and TRBJ1-4, with D possibly TRBD1 on 5 matching bases. The CDR3 covers 16 residues. V lost 6 bases and J lost 8, with 23 bases in between. In germline, CDR1 is SGHRS, CDR2 YFSETQ.

The CDR3 bases are TGTGCCAGCAGCGGGCAAGCAAACACCGGGGAGCTGTTTTTT. Encoded protein: CASSGQANTGELFF. This chain joins TRBV7-3 and TRBJ2-2; D is unclear. V dropped 5 bases and J dropped 2 bases, with 9 bases sitting between them. The CDR3 is 14 amino acids. CDR1 SGHTA and CDR2 FQGTGA come from the germline V gene.

The chain has TRBV11-2 and TRBJ2-1; a possible D gene is TRBD2 (5 bases). CDR3 length: 15 residues. Germline V gene sequence: CDR1 SGHAT, CDR2 FQNNGV. Trimming removed 0 bases from V and 1 base from J, with 7 bases in between. The CDR3 DNA reads as TGTGCCAGCAGCTTAGATCCGGGATCCTACAATGAGCAGTTCTTC. It encodes CASSLDPGSYNEQFF.

J is TRBJ2-1 and V is TRBV4-2; TRBD2 aligns across 11 bases. CDR1 is LGHNA, CDR2 YNFKEQ, per germline. The CDR3 loop spans 16 amino acids. V shed 2 bases, J shed 4 bases, and the junction held 4 bases outside the gene matches. The CDR3 DNA follows: TGTGCCAGCAGCCAACTCGGGACTAGCGGATACAATGAGCAGTTCTTC. It specifies CASSQLGTSGYNEQFF.

The chain has TRBV5-6 and TRBJ2-3, with 9 positions matching TRBD2. Germline assignment: CDR1 SGHDT and CDR2 YYEEEE. V lost 3 bases and J lost 2; bases outside the gene matches: 4. This CDR3 contains 15 residues. The CDR3 DNA reads as TGTGCCAGCAGCTGGGGCGGGAGGGCCACAGATACGCAGTATTTT. Protein sequence: CASSWGGRATDTQYF. The full variable domain, with the rest looked up from reference TRBV5-6 and TRBJ2-3, is DAGVTQSPTHLIKTRGQQVTLRCSPKSGHDTVSWYQQALGQGPQFIFQYYEEEERQRGNFPDRFSGHQFPNYSSELNVNALLLGDSALYLCASSWGGRATDTQYFGPGTRLTVL.

This chain joins TRBV2 and TRBJ2-2, with 7 bases aligning to TRBD2. CDR1 SNHLY and CDR2 FYNNEI come from the germline V gene. The CDR3 spans 14 residues. Losses at the gene ends were 6 bases for V and 0 bases for J; bases not matched to a gene: 1. The DNA of the CDR3 is TGTGCCAGCAGGCGGGGGACGAACACCGGGGAGCTGTTTTTT. Translation: CASRRGTNTGELFF.

This sequence joins TRBV7-2 and TRBJ2-1; 9 bases match TRBD1. CDR3 size: 16 residues. CDR1 is SGHTA, CDR2 FQGNSA, per germline. V gave up 6 bases and J gave up 4 bases; unmatched junction bases: 10. The CDR3 sequence: CASSPSPGQGYNEQFF. The CDR3 DNA sequence: TGTGCCAGCAGTCCTTCTCCGGGACAGGGATACAATGAGCAGTTCTTC.

V gene TRBV4-3 combines with J gene TRBJ1-1; a weak D match, TRBD1 (6 bases). CDR1 is LGHNA and CDR2 is YSLEER in the germline V gene. Trimming took 2 bases from V and 5 from J, leaving 15 bases between them. The CDR3 totals 15 residues. CDR3: CASSQLNREVTEAFF. The CDR3 region has the DNA TGCGCCAGCAGCCAACTGAACAGGGAAGTGACTGAAGCTTTCTTT.

The gene calls are TRBV4-2 and TRBJ1-4, with 9 bases lining up with TRBD1. The CDR3 has 15 amino acids. With 1 base clipped from V and 6 bases from J, the junction kept 3 bases outside the gene matches. Germline values: CDR1 LGHNA, CDR2 YNFKEQ. The CDR3 loop is CASSQAGTGHEKLFF. Written as DNA, the CDR3 is TGTGCCAGCAGCCAAGCCGGGACAGGGCATGAAAAACTGTTTTTT.

The V gene is TRBV2, the J gene TRBJ2-7; D is possibly TRBD1 (6 bases). Germline V gene data show CDR1 as SNHLY and CDR2 as FYNNEI. The CDR3 loop spans 15 amino acids. The ends were cut back, 4 bases at V and 4 bases at J, with 17 bases in the middle. CDR3 region: CASSGDSRGSYEQYF. For the CDR3, the DNA is TGTGCCAGCAGTGGCGATTCTAGGGGGTCTTACGAGCAGTACTTC.

The chain combines TRBV12-5 with TRBJ2-1; TRBD2 matches at 13 bases. The CDR3 runs 14 residues. Germline assignment: CDR1 LGHNT and CDR2 FRNRAP. Trimming cost V 4 bases and J 9 bases; bases outside gene matches: 3. The CDR3 sequence: CASGWTSGRGEQFF. The CDR3 DNA is TGTGCTAGTGGTTGGACTAGCGGGAGAGGTGAGCAGTTCTTC.

This clone appeared a few times. V usage is TRBV27 and J usage is TRBJ2-4, with TRBD2 matching 10 bases. CDR3 length: 15 residues. In germline, CDR1 is MNHEY, CDR2 SMNVEV (reference sequence). The trim removed 5 bases at V and 7 bases at J, leaving 8 bases unmatched. The CDR3 DNA sequence: TGTGCCAGCAGTGAGCGGGGGGGCGGTCGGAACATTCAGTACTTC. Translated: CASSERGGGRNIQYF.

The chain employs TRBV6-4 and TRBJ1-1; a weak D match, TRBD1 (5 bases). CDR1 is MRHNA and CDR2 is SNTAGT in the germline V gene. V was shortened by 6 bases and J by 1 base, with 9 bases between the two germline ends. This CDR3 region has 13 residues. CDR3 nucleotide sequence: TGTGCCAGCAGGGTCACAGGGAACACTGAAGCTTTCTTT. Its translation: CASRVTGNTEAFF.

This chain uses TRBV28 with TRBJ2-1, with a weak D call TRBD2 (5 bases). Trimming stripped 6 bases from V and 8 bases from J, with 11 bases between. The CDR3 length is 12 residues. Germline-derived CDR1 and CDR2 are MDHEN and SYDVKM. The CDR3 reads CASSQLGYEQFF. CDR3 sequence (DNA): TGTGCCAGCAGCCAACTAGGCTATGAGCAGTTCTTC.

V usage is TRBV19 and J usage is TRBJ2-7, with 9 bases that match TRBD2. V was pared by 3 bases and J by 4 bases, with 7 bases of the junction left unmatched. CDR1 and CDR2 (germline): LNHDA, SQIVND (reference sequence). The CDR3 totals 15 residues. The CDR3 nucleotides read TGTGCCAGTAGTATTAGCGGGGGTTTACTTTACGAGCAGTACTTC. As protein: CASSISGGLLYEQYF.

The genes are TRBV5-1 and TRBJ2-6, with D possibly being TRBD1 (6 bases). V gave up 5 bases and J gave up 11 bases, with 14 bases separating them. Looked up from germline, CDR1 is SGHRS and CDR2 is YFSETQ. There are 13 residues in the CDR3. The CDR3, as DNA: TGCGCCAGCAGGCTAGACAGGACCCACGTCCTGACTTTC. It translates to CASRLDRTHVLTF. Drawing the rest from reference TRBV5-1 and TRBJ2-6, the complete variable domain is KAGVTQTPRYLIKTRGQQVTLSCSPISGHRSVSWYQQTPGQGLQFLFEYFSETQRNKGNFPGRFSGRQFSNSRSEMNVSTLELGDSALYLCASRLDRTHVLTFGAGSRLTVL.

V is TRBV27 and J is TRBJ2-5; no reliable D call. The germline gives CDR1 MNHEY, CDR2 SMNVEV (reference sequence). CDR3 length: 13 residues. V was cut by 2 bases and J by 4 bases, with 8 bases left in between. DNA of the CDR3: TGTGCCAGCAGTTTAGTGGCTGGAGAGACCCAGTACTTC. It encodes CASSLVAGETQYF.

This rearrangement joins TRBV19 to TRBJ1-5; D is uncertain. Germline assignment: CDR1 LNHDA and CDR2 SQIVND (reference sequence). The CDR3 spans 14 residues. The V end lost 0 bases, the J end lost 4 bases, and 7 bases lay between the germline ends. CDR3 coding DNA: TGTGCCAGTAGTATAGATCATGAGAATCAGCCCCAGCATTTT. This encodes CASSIDHENQPQHF.

This chain connects TRBV7-9 to TRBJ2-7; 8 bases are shared with TRBD1. The CDR3 has 13 residues. Per the germline V gene, CDR1 is SEHNR and CDR2 is FQNEAQ (reference sequence). The ends lost 6 bases at V and 5 bases at J; junction bases unmatched: 6. DNA of the CDR3: TGTGCCAGCAGTCCAGGGGGCACCGACGAGCAGTACTTC. Residues: CASSPGGTDEQYF.

The chain has TRBV6-5 and TRBJ2-7; no reliable D call. Trimming took 5 bases from V and 11 from J, leaving 13 bases between them. Germline assignment: CDR1 MNHEY and CDR2 SVGAGI. The CDR3 consists of 11 residues. The CDR3 nucleotides are TGTGCCAGCAGTACCCCGACGGCGGAGTACTTC. Translating it yields CASSTPTAEYF.

This clone was found a few times. The chain combines TRBV19 with TRBJ1-4; 10 nucleotides align to TRBD1. The CDR3 covers 17 residues. Unmatched junction bases numbered 15, after V lost 7 bases and J lost 7 bases. Germline V lookup: CDR1 LNHDA, CDR2 SQIVND (reference sequence). In DNA, the CDR3 is TGTGCCAGTACCCCAGCTCGCCGCGGACAGGGGGGTGAAAAACTGTTTTTT. It codes for CASTPARRGQGGEKLFF.

V gene TRBV7-2 combines with J gene TRBJ2-2, with TRBD2 identical over 9 bases. The germline V gene has CDR1 SGHTA and CDR2 FQGNSA. The CDR3 consists of 15 residues. V was pared by 5 bases and J by 7 bases, with 8 bases of the junction left unmatched. CDR3 loop: CASSPIAGAVGELFF. For the CDR3, the DNA is TGTGCCAGCAGCCCCATAGCGGGAGCGGTCGGGGAGCTGTTTTTT. Variable domain in full (rest from reference TRBV7-2 and TRBJ2-2): GAGVSQSPSNKVTEKGKDVELRCDPISGHTALYWYRQSLGQGLEFLIYFQGNSAPDKSGLPSDRFSAERTGGSVSTLTIQRTQQEDSAVYLCASSPIAGAVGELFFGEGSRLTVL.

In DNA form, the CDR3 reads TGTGCCAGCAGCAAAGCACGGACAGTAAGAGGCTACGAGCAGTACTTC. Translating it yields CASSKARTVRGYEQYF. The chain has TRBV21-1 and TRBJ2-7; the table's D call of TRBD1 was not tested on the DNA. TRBV21-1 corresponds to a pseudogene. This CDR3 contains 16 residues.

This clone was seen a handful of times. V usage is TRBV7-9 and J usage is TRBJ2-5, with D possibly being TRBD1 (6 bases). This CDR3 comprises 15 residues. Germline V gene data show CDR1 as SEHNR and CDR2 as FQNEAQ (reference sequence). The V and J ends lost 4 bases and 0 bases respectively, with 12 bases between them. Here the CDR3 reads CASSSDRVYQETQYF. The CDR3 DNA is TGTGCCAGCAGCTCGGACAGAGTCTACCAAGAGACCCAGTACTTC.

The table lists this clone with a count of one. J is TRBJ2-5 and V is TRBV6-6, with TRBD2 as a possible D gene (6 bases). V was pared by 7 bases and J by 5 bases, with 14 bases between. Per germline, CDR1 MNHNY and CDR2 SVGAGI (reference sequence). This CDR3 is 13 amino acids long. CDR3 nucleotide sequence: TGTGCCAGCACTCGCGGGATAGGGGAGACCCAGTACTTC. Residues: CASTRGIGETQYF.

The chain is built from TRBV19 and TRBJ2-5; maybe TRBD1 (5 bases). Trimming removed 4 bases from V and 2 bases from J, with 14 bases in between. This CDR3 spans 15 amino acids. Germline CDR1 LNHDA, CDR2 SQIVND (reference sequence). The CDR3 DNA follows: TGTGCCAGTAGTAACCAGGGTGGGAATCAAGAGACCCAGTACTTC. Translated, it gives CASSNQGGNQETQYF.

V gene TRBV10-3 combines with J gene TRBJ2-7; 8 bases match TRBD1. The germline V gene encodes CDR1 ENHRY and CDR2 SYGVKD. The V segment lost 3 bases and the J segment 5 bases; nucleotides outside the gene matches: 9. This CDR3 spans 15 amino acids. In DNA, the CDR3 is TGTGCCATCAGTGAAGGTCAGGGGGCTTTCAACGAGCAGTACTTC. Amino acid sequence: CAISEGQGAFNEQYF.

The rearrangement uses TRBV7-8 and TRBJ1-6; TRBD1 agrees at 9 bases. The trim removed 7 bases at V and 10 bases at J, leaving 8 bases unmatched. The CDR3 has 14 residues. Per the germline V gene, CDR1 is SGHVS and CDR2 is FQNEAQ. The CDR3, as DNA: TGTGCCAGCACCAAACAGGGGGCCGGATCACCCCTCCACTTT. This encodes CASTKQGAGSPLHF.

The chain joins TRBV25-1 to TRBJ1-4; 7 nucleotides line up with TRBD1. Germline CDR1 is MGHDK and CDR2 is SYGVNS. This CDR3 region has 16 residues. The trim removed 3 bases at V and 0 bases at J, leaving 4 bases unmatched. CDR3 DNA sequence: TGTGCCAGCAGTGACCACAGGGGTTCAACTAATGAAAAACTGTTTTTT. Translation: CASSDHRGSTNEKLFF. Full variable domain (remainder filled in from reference TRBV25-1 and TRBJ1-4): EADIYQTPRYLVIGTGKKITLECSQTMGHDKMYWYQQDPGMELHLIHYSYGVNSTEKGDLSSESTVSRIRTEHFPLTLESARPSHTSQYLCASSDHRGSTNEKLFFGSGTQLSVL.

The gene calls are TRBV4-3 and TRBJ2-1, with a weak D call TRBD2 (6 bases). V lost 5 bases and J lost 8, with 13 bases in between. Germline V lookup: CDR1 LGHNA, CDR2 YSLEER. This CDR3 is 13 amino acids long. In DNA form, the CDR3 reads TGCGCCAGCAGCATTGGGACGGGGGATGAGCAGTTCTTC. This translates into CASSIGTGDEQFF.